This TCR beta chain was sequenced during a study of OX40 agonist ivuxolimab in advanced cancers. Sequencing used immunoSEQ multiplex PCR; TCRdb keeps in-frame clones, though not all of them. The data hold 50,000 to 75,000 clones, with around 90% observed a single time. The CDR3 is made up of 13 amino acids. Deletions cut 0 bases from V and 5 bases from J, with 7 bases between. Germline CDR1 MNHNY, CDR2 SVGAGI (reference sequence). This chain links TRBV6-6 with TRBJ1-1; TRBD1 might be the D (5 bases). The receptor's source is an adult with an advanced solid tumor such as melanoma, head and neck, liver or kidney cancer. This sample comprised CD4+ or CD8+ T cells sorted from blood, obtained in a trial of the OX40 agonist ivuxolimab. The CDR3 region has the DNA TGTGCCAGCAGTTACTCCGGGGGTACTGAAGCTTTCTTT. Amino acid sequence: CASSYSGGTEAFF.